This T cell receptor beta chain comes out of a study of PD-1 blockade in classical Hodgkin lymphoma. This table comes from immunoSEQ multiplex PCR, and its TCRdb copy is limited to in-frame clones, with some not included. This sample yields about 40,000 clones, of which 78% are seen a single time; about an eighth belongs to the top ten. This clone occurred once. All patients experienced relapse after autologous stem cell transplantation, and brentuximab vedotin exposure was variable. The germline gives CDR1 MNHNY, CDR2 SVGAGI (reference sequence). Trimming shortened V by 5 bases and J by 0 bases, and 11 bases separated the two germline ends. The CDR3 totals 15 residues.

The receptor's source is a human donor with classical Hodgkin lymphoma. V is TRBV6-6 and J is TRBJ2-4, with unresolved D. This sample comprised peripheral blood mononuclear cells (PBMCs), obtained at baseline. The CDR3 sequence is CASSTTETAKNIQYF. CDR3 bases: TGTGCCAGCAGTACAACAGAAACAGCCAAAAACATTCAGTACTTC.